A single sample gave rise to the 5 T cell receptor beta chains below, sequenced in a study of T cells in women clearing cervical HPV infection. Only in-frame clones appear in the TCRdb table, and some are missing; sequencing was by immunoSEQ multiplex PCR. In all, the sample yields around 28,000 clones. The sequencing sample was made of blood buffy coat. These receptors all come from a woman between 18 and 70 years old with a cervical HPV16 infection that either progressed to CIN3+ or cleared (not recorded which).

In the case of this clone: The missing CDR3 end, 3 residues past where the read stops, is filled in from the germline J gene. This rearrangement joins TRBV20-1 to TRBJ1-5; 7 bases agree with TRBD1. The CDR3 is 16 residues long. Germline V gene data show CDR1 as DFQATT and CDR2 as SNEGSKA (reference sequence). V shed 4 bases and J 4 bases; nucleotides not matched to a gene: 13. The DNA read from the CDR3 is TGCAGTGCTAAGAGGACAGGCGAGGGCACGAATCAGCCC. It specifies CSAKRTGEGTNQP. The whole CDR3 sequence reads CSAKRTGEGTNQPQHF.

As to this clone: The CDR3 end lies 3 residues beyond the end of the read and is filled in from the germline J gene. The gene calls are TRBV11-3 and TRBJ1-1, with unresolved D. The CDR3 spans 13 residues. The germline CDR1 and CDR2 sequences are SGHNT and YENEEA. V was trimmed by 3 bases and J by 5 bases, leaving 10 bases between them. The CDR3 region is CASSFGLGTEAFF. The covered CDR3 bases are TGTGCCAGCAGCTTTGGTCTAGGAACTGAA.

Worth noting for this clone: The CDR3 end lies 3 residues beyond the end of the read and is filled in from the germline J gene. The chain uses TRBV20-1 and TRBJ2-7; 8 bases fit TRBD2. Germline CDR1 is DFQATT and CDR2 is SNEGSKA (reference sequence). This CDR3 is 16 amino acids long. Trimming at V came to 0 bases and at J to 2 bases, leaving 9 bases not matched to a gene. CDR3 residues: CSARDHGGGQPYEQYF. The sequenced CDR3 bases are TGCAGTGCTAGAGATCATGGCGGGGGGCAACCCTACGAG.

To note about this clone: The CDR3 is cut off 3 residues early in the read; its end comes from the germline J gene. The rearrangement uses TRBV19 and TRBJ1-1, with D uncertain. The germline CDR1 and CDR2 sequences are LNHDA and SQIVND (reference sequence). This CDR3 spans 16 amino acids. The V gene lost 4 bases and the J gene lost 1 base, with 16 bases spanning the gap. The CDR3 protein is CASSKATFAGNTEAFF. CDR3 DNA, as far as it was read: TGTGCCAGTAGTAAAGCTACTTTCGCGGGGAACACTGAA.

In regard to this clone: Sequencing ends 3 residues short of the CDR3 end; the germline J gene provides the rest. The chain links TRBV7-9 to TRBJ1-4; D not resolved. This CDR3 has 13 residues. Trimming cost V 4 bases and J 8 bases, with 11 bases left between them. The V gene's germline CDR1 is SEHNR and CDR2 FQNEAQ (reference sequence). CDR3 bases read: TGTGCCAGCAGCTCGCCCTTAGCCGAAAAA. Protein product: CASSSPLAEK. The entire CDR3 protein reads CASSSPLAEKLFF.